Below, 8 T cell receptor beta chains from the same sample are listed, as sequenced in a study of shared clonotypes between healthy human individuals. Assay used: immunoSEQ multiplex PCR; TCRdb lists only in-frame clones, some missing. The data hold over 1.5 million clones, with approximately 98% observed a single time. The source material was naive CD4+ T cells sorted from blood. Subset reported: CD45RA+ positively selected. The receptors originated from a young man in good health.

CDR3 sequence reads: CASSLNSGHKQFF. The CDR3, as DNA: TGTGCCAGCAGCTTGAACTCGGGACATAAGCAGTTCTTC. The chain combines TRBV7-9 with TRBJ2-1, with TRBD1 as a possible D gene (6 bases). Germline lookup yields CDR1 SEHNR and CDR2 FQNEAQ (reference sequence). The length of the CDR3 is 13 residues. V lost 3 bases and J lost 11, with 14 bases in between.

For this clone: The same CDR3 can be traced to other DNA sequences in this sample. This sequence joins TRBV9 and TRBJ2-5; 7 bases map to TRBD2. Trimming at V came to 2 bases and at J to 4 bases, leaving 5 bases not matched to a gene. There are 14 residues in the CDR3. CDR1 SGDLS and CDR2 YYNGEE come from the germline V gene. CDR3 residues: CASSVRLAGETQYF. The CDR3 DNA reads TGTGCCAGCAGCGTTCGACTAGCCGGAGAGACCCAGTACTTC.

V gene TRBV27 combines with J gene TRBJ2-1; 7 bases are a match to TRBD1. Trimming cost V 5 bases and J 8 bases; bases outside gene matches: 15. CDR1 is MNHEY and CDR2 is SMNVEV in the germline V gene (reference sequence). The CDR3 extends over 16 amino acids. CDR3 residues: CASSPPSPTGDDEQFF. The CDR3 bases are TGTGCCAGCAGTCCCCCGAGCCCCACAGGGGACGATGAGCAGTTCTTC.

V usage is TRBV7-2 and J usage is TRBJ2-1, with 9 positions matching TRBD2. This CDR3 has 15 residues. The V gene's germline CDR1 is SGHTA and CDR2 FQGNSA. Germline trimming cut 8 bases from V and 2 bases from J; bases unmatched to any gene: 7. The CDR3 reads CASSFGGRAYNEQFF. CDR3 coding DNA: TGTGCCAGCTCCTTTGGCGGGAGGGCCTACAATGAGCAGTTCTTC.

The chain uses TRBV5-1 and TRBJ2-4, with 11 bases aligning to TRBD1. Per the germline V gene, CDR1 is SGHRS and CDR2 is YFSETQ. The CDR3 contains 16 residues. The ends lost 8 bases at V and 8 bases at J; junction bases unmatched: 15. The CDR3 loop is CASMNTPGQGDDIQYF. DNA of the CDR3: TGCGCCAGTATGAACACACCGGGACAGGGGGATGACATTCAGTACTTC.

The chain employs TRBV19 and TRBJ1-4, with TRBD1 matching 10 bases. With 7 bases clipped from V and 10 bases from J, the junction kept 9 bases outside the gene matches. Germline V gene data show CDR1 as LNHDA and CDR2 as SQIVND (reference sequence). This CDR3 comprises 14 residues. CDR3 residues: CASTFDRGRGKLFF. Here the CDR3 DNA reads TGTGCCAGTACCTTCGACAGGGGGCGTGGAAAACTGTTTTTT. The full variable domain, with the rest looked up from reference TRBV19 and TRBJ1-4, is DGGITQSPKYLFRKEGQNVTLSCEQNLNHDAMYWYRQDPGQGLRLIYYSQIVNDFQKGDIAEGYSVSREKKESFPLTVTSAQKNPTAFYLCASTFDRGRGKLFFGSGTQLSVL.

The gene calls are TRBV9 and TRBJ2-5; D remains ambiguous. The CDR3 is made up of 13 amino acids. From germline, CDR1 is SGDLS and CDR2 YYNGEE. V lost 4 bases, J lost 1 base, and 8 bases lay in between. The CDR3 DNA sequence: TGTGCCAGCAGCTATCACAGCCAAGAGACCCAGTACTTC. Translated: CASSYHSQETQYF.

As concerns this clone: Different DNA sequences within this sample yield the same CDR3. The J gene is TRBJ2-5, the V gene TRBV9; D remains unclear. The CDR3 consists of 13 residues. V lost 0 bases to trimming and J lost 5 bases, with 8 bases between them. Germline V gives CDR1 SGDLS, CDR2 YYNGEE. This CDR3 reads CASSVDVGETQYF. DNA of the CDR3: TGTGCCAGCAGCGTAGACGTTGGGGAGACCCAGTACTTC.